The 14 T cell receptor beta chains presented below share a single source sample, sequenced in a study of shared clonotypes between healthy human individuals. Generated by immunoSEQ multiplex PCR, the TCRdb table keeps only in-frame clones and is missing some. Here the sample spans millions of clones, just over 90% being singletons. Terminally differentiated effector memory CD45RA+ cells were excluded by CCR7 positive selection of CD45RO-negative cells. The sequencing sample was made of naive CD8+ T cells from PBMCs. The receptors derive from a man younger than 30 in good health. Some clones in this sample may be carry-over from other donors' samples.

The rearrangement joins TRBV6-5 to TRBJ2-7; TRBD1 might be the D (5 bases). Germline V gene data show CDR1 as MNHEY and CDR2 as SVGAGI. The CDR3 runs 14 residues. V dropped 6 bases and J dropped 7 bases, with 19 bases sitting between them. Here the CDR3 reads CASSQGVLECEQYF. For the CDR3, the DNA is TGTGCCAGCAGCCAAGGGGTTCTGGAGTGTGAGCAGTACTTC.

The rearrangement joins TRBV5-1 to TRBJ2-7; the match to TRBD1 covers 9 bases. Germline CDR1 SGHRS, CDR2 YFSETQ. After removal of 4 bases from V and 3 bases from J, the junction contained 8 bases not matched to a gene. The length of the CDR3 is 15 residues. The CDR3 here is CASSPEGTGYYEQYF. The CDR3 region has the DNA TGCGCCAGCAGCCCCGAAGGGACAGGGTACTACGAGCAGTACTTC.

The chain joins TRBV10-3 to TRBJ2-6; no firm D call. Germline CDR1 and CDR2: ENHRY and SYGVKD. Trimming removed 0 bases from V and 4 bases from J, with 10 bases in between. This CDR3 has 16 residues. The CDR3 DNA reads TGTGCCATCAGTGAGTCGGCCCTGCCGGGGGCCAACGTCCTGACTTTC. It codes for CAISESALPGANVLTF.

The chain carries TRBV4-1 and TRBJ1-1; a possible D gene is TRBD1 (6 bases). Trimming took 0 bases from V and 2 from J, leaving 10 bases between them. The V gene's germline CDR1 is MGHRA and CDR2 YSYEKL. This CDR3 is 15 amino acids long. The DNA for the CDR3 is TGCGCCAGCAGCCAAGATCTGGGACAAAACACTGAAGCTTTCTTT. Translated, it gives CASSQDLGQNTEAFF.

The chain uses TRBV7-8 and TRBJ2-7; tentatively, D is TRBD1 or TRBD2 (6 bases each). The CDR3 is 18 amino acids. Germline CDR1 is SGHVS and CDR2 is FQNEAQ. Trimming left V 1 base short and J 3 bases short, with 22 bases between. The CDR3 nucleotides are TGTGCCAGCAGCTTAGGTCCGGAGGGGGGACCAAGCCACTACGAGCAGTACTTC. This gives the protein CASSLGPEGGPSHYEQYF.

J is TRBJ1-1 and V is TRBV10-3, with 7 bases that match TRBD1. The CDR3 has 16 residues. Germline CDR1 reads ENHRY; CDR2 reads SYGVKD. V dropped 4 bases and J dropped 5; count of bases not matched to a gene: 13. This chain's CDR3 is CAISALRGQPRTEAFF. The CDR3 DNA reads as TGTGCCATCAGTGCACTACGGGGACAGCCGCGGACTGAAGCTTTCTTT.

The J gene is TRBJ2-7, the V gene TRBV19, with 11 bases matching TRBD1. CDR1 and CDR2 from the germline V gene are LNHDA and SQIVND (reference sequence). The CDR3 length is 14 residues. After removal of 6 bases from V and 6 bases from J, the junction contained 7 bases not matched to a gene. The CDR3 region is CASSPGTGGSEQYF. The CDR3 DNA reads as TGTGCCAGTAGCCCCGGGACAGGGGGAAGCGAGCAGTACTTC.

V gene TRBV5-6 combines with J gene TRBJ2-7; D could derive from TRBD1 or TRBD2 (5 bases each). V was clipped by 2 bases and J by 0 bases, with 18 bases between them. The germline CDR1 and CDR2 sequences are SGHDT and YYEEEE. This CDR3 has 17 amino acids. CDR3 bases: TGTGCCAGCAGCTTCATGACCCCCGCCGGGACCTCCTACGAGCAGTACTTC. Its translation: CASSFMTPAGTSYEQYF.

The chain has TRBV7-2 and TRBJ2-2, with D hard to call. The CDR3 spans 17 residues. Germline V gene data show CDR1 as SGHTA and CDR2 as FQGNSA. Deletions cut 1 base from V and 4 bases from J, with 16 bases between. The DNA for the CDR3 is TGTGCCAGCAGCTTAGTATCCCTGGCTAGAACCACCGGGGAGCTGTTTTTT. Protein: CASSLVSLARTTGELFF. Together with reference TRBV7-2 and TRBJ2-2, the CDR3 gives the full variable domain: GAGVSQSPSNKVTEKGKDVELRCDPISGHTALYWYRQSLGQGLEFLIYFQGNSAPDKSGLPSDRFSAERTGGSVSTLTIQRTQQEDSAVYLCASSLVSLARTTGELFFGEGSRLTVL.

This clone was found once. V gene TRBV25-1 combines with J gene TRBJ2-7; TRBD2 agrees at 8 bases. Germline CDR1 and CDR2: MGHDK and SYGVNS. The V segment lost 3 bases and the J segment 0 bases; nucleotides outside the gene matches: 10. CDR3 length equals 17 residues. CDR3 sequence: CASSDSGGAWSSYEQYF. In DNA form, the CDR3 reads TGTGCCAGCAGTGATTCCGGGGGGGCCTGGTCCTCCTACGAGCAGTACTTC.

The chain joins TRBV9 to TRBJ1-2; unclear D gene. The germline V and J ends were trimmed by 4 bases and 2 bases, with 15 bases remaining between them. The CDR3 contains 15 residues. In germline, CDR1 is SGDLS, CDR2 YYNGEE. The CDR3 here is CASSPSLAENYGYTF. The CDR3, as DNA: TGTGCCAGCAGCCCCTCCTTGGCAGAAAACTATGGCTACACCTTC.

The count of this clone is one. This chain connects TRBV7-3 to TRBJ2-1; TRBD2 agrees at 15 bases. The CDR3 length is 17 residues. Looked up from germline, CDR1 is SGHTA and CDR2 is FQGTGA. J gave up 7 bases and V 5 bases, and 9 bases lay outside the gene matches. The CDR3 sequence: CASSPGTSGRPGNEQFF. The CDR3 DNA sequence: TGTGCCAGCAGCCCGGGGACTAGCGGGAGGCCGGGTAATGAGCAGTTCTTC.

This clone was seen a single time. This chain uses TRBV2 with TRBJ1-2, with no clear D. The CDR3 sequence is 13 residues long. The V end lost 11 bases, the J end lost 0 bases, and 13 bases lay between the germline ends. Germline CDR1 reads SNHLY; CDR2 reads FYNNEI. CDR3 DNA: TGTGCCGGGCCCCACAGCTCTAACTATGGCTACACCTTC. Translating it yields CAGPHSSNYGYTF.

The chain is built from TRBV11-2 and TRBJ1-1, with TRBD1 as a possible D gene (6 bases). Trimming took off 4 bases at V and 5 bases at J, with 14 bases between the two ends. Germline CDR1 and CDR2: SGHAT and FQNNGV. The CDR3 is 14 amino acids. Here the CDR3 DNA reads TGTGCCAGCAGCTCGCAGGGGAGGAAGACTGAAGCTTTCTTT. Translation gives CASSSQGRKTEAFF.